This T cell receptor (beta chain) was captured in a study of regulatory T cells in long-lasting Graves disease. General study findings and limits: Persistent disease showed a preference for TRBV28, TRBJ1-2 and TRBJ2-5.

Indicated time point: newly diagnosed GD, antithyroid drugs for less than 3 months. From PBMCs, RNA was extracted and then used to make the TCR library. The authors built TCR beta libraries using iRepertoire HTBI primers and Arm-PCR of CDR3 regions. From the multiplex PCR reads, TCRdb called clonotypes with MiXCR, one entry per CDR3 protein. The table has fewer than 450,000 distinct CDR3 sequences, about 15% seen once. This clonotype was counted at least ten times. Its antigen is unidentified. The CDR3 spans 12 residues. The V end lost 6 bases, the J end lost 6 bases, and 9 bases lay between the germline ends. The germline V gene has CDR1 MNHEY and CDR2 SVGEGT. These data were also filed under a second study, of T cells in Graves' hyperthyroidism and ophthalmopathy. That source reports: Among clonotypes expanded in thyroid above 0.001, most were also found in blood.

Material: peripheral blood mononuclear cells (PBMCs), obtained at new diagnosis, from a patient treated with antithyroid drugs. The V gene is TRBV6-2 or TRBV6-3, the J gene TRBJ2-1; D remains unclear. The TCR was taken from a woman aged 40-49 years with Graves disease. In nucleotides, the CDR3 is TGTGCCAGCAGCGATAGAGGCAATGAGCAGTTCTTC. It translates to CASSDRGNEQFF.